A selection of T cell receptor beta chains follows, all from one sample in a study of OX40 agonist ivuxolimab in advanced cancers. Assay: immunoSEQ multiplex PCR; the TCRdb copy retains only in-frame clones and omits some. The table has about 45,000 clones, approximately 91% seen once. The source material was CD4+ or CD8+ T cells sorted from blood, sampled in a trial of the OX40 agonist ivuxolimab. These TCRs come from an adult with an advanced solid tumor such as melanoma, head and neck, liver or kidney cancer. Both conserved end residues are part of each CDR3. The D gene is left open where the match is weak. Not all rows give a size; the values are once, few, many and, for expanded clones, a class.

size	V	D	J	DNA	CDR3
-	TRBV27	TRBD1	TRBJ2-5	TGTGCCAGCAGTTTATTGACAGGGGCAAAGACCCAGTACTTC	CASSLLTGAKTQYF
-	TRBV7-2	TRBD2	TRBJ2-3	TGTGCCAGCAGCTCCCGGGGGACTAGCGTGAGTGGGCAGTATTTT	CASSSRGTSVSGQYF
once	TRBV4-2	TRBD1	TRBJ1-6	TGTGCCAGCAGCCAACCTGACAGGGATTATGGTTCACCCCTCCACTTT	CASSQPDRDYGSPLHF
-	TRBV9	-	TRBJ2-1	TGTGCCAGCAGCGTAGTTTCAGACCCTAGCAATGAGCAGTTCTTC	CASSVVSDPSNEQFF
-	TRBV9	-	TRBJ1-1	TGTGCCAGCAGCCCCATTGGCGGGGTGAACACTGAAGCTTTCTTT	CASSPIGGVNTEAFF
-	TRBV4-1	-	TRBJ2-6	TGCGCCAGCAGCCAAGAAAATCCCGGGACGACGTCTGGGGCCAACGTCCTGACTTTC	CASSQENPGTTSGANVLTF
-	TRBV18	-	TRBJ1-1	TGTGCCAGCTCACCAAGAGGGGACACTGAAGCTTTCTTT	CASSPRGDTEAFF
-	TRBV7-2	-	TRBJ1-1	TGTGCCAGCAGGATCCGGGACGCCATGAACACTGAAGCTTTCTTT	CASRIRDAMNTEAFF
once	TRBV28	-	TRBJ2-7	TGTGCCAGCAGCCGAGGGGGGAGGTACGAGCAGTACTTC	CASSRGGRYEQYF
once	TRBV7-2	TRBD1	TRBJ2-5	TGTGCCAGCAGCCCCCTCGGACAGGGCCAAGAGACCCAGTACTTC	CASSPLGQGQETQYF
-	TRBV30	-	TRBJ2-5	TGTGCCTGGAGTGTACGTCTACGCATCCAAGAGACCCAGTACTTC	CAWSVRLRIQETQYF
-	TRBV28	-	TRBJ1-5	TGTGCCAGCAGTTCCCTGGACGGAAGCAATCAGCCCCAGCATTTT	CASSSLDGSNQPQHF
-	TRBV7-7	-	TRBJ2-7	TGTGCTAGCAGCTTGGGGGGGGACAGAGACTCCTACGAGCAGTACTTC	CASSLGGDRDSYEQYF
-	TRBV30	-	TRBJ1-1	TGTGCCTGGGGAGGGGGGAACACTGAAGCTTTCTTT	CAWGGGNTEAFF
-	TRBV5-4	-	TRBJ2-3	TGTGCCAGCACGGGACCGCGGCGAGATACGCAGTATTTT	CASTGPRRDTQYF
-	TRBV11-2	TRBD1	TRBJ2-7	TGTGCCAGCAGCCCTGGGACAGGGCCGCTCGAGCAGTACTTC	CASSPGTGPLEQYF
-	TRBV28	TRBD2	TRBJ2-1	TGTGCCAGCAGTTTACTCGAGGCGGGAGGTAAGCAGTTCTTC	CASSLLEAGGKQFF
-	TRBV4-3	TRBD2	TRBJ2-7	TGCGCCAGCAAACAAGAACTAGCGGGTCCCAGATACGAGCAGTACTTC	CASKQELAGPRYEQYF
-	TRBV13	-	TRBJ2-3	TGTGCCAGCACCTTTCGGGAGCGCTCAGATACGCAGTATTTT	CASTFRERSDTQYF
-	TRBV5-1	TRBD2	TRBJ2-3	TGCGCCAGCAGCCGAGGGGCGGGAGGGGCAGATACGCAGTATTTT	CASSRGAGGADTQYF
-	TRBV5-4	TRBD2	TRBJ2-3	TGTGCCAGCAGCTTCAAGACTAGCCGTAGCACAGATACGCAGTATTTT	CASSFKTSRSTDTQYF
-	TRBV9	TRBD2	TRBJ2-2	TGTGCCAGCAGCGCCACTACCGGGAGGGGAGGGGAGCTGTTTTTT	CASSATTGRGGELFF